The 26 T cell receptor beta chains given below trace back to one sample, sequenced in a study of identical twins. TCRdb re-derived calls from the 5' RACE reads in MiXCR, one entry per CDR3 protein. The sample has about 810,000 distinct CDR3 sequences, 12% seen once; the top ten hold around 1.5%. The sample was also reused in another study, on yellow fever vaccine responses in identical twins.

Input material: PBMCs. All receptors derive from a woman under 30 in good health.

This clonotype was counted only a few times. The chain is built from TRBV7-8 and TRBJ2-7; TRBD2 is a possible D gene (6 bases). This CDR3 comprises 14 residues. CDR1 SGHVS and CDR2 FQNEAQ come from the germline V gene. V shed 5 bases and J shed 3 bases, with 14 bases lying between them. CDR3 in amino acids: CASSISGVRYEQYF. Here the CDR3 DNA reads TGTGCCAGCAGCATTAGCGGCGTACGCTACGAGCAGTACTTC.

The chain employs TRBV20-1 and TRBJ2-1; no definite D call. CDR1 and CDR2 (germline): DFQATT, SNEGSKA (reference sequence). The CDR3 sequence is 15 residues long. Between the trimmed V and J ends, which lost 3 bases and 4 bases, there was a span of 16 bases. Here the CDR3 reads CSASQLPTGYNEQFF. CDR3 in DNA: TGCAGTGCTAGTCAACTACCAACCGGATACAATGAGCAGTTCTTC.

There are a few counts of this clonotype. This chain connects TRBV11-1 to TRBJ2-2; 15 bases are a match to TRBD2. The germline V gene encodes CDR1 SGHAT and CDR2 FQDESV (reference sequence). This CDR3 contains 18 residues. The J segment lost 3 bases and the V segment lost 5 bases, leaving 7 bases of the junction unmatched. In nucleotides, the CDR3 is TGTGCCAGCAGCCCCAGGACTAGCGGGAGGGATTACACCGGGGAGCTGTTTTTT. Amino acid sequence: CASSPRTSGRDYTGELFF.

This clonotype was picked up a small number of times. The genes are TRBV12-3 or TRBV12-4 and TRBJ1-2; D call uncertain. The ends were cut back, 8 bases at V and 7 bases at J, with 14 bases in the middle. The CDR3 contains 12 residues. The CDR3 spells CASLYPGSGYTF. CDR3 in DNA: TGTGCCAGCCTCTACCCCGGGAGTGGCTACACCTTC.

The gene calls are TRBV9 and TRBJ2-1; 11 positions match TRBD2. This CDR3 has 13 amino acids. V lost 6 bases, J lost 7 bases, and 3 bases stayed unmatched. Germline loops: CDR1 SGDLS, CDR2 YYNGEE. CDR3 sequence reads: CASNLAGGNEQFF. As DNA, the CDR3 is TGTGCCAGCAACCTAGCGGGAGGTAATGAGCAGTTCTTC.

There are a few counts of this clonotype. The genes are TRBV27 and TRBJ2-3; possibly TRBD1 for D (6 bases). The length of the CDR3 is 14 residues. Germline loops: CDR1 MNHEY, CDR2 SMNVEV (reference sequence). V was cut by 9 bases and J by 2 bases, with 15 bases left in between. CDR3 protein: CASLRAGATDTQYF. CDR3 in DNA: TGTGCCAGTCTCAGGGCAGGGGCCACAGATACGCAGTATTTT.

This clonotype was picked up a small number of times. No conserved phenylalanine or tryptophan ends this CDR3, so it is likely a read error. Because the CDR3's place on the DNA is in doubt, the DNA is left out and the CDR3 is given as listed by TCRdb. The chain couples TRBV20-1 to TRBJ2-5; the D call TRBD1 from the table was never checked on the DNA. Germline lookup yields CDR1 DFQATT and CDR2 SNEGSKA (reference sequence). Inclusive of both ends, the CDR3 amounts to 13 amino acids. The CDR3 protein is CSAREGAGGYPGI.

This clonotype appeared a few times. The chain links TRBV11-2 to TRBJ2-3; 9 bases are shared with TRBD2. CDR3 length: 16 residues. The J segment lost 2 bases and the V segment lost 1 base, leaving 4 bases of the junction unmatched. Germline V gene sequence: CDR1 SGHAT, CDR2 FQNNGV. The CDR3 nucleotides read TGTGCCAGCAGCTTAGCTAGCGGGGTGATCACAGATACGCAGTATTTT. Protein: CASSLASGVITDTQYF.

The V call is TRBV10-3, the J call TRBJ1-5; 8 nucleotides agree with TRBD1. Unmatched junction bases numbered 6, after V lost 2 bases and J lost 6 bases. Germline V gives CDR1 ENHRY, CDR2 SYGVKD. This CDR3 is built from 15 residues. CDR3: CAISEDRGGRQPQHF. The DNA for the CDR3 is TGTGCCATCAGTGAGGACAGGGGAGGACGTCAGCCCCAGCATTTT.

The chain recombines TRBV20-1 with TRBJ2-3; the D gene is possibly TRBD1 (5 bases). CDR1 is DFQATT and CDR2 is SNEGSKA in the germline V gene (reference sequence). V lost 3 bases to trimming and J lost 5 bases, with 15 bases between them. The CDR3 has 14 amino acids. The CDR3 spells CSARGLSDLDTQYF. CDR3 DNA: TGCAGTGCTAGGGGGCTTTCGGACCTAGATACGCAGTATTTT.

V gene TRBV3-1 combines with J gene TRBJ2-2; no clear D gene. CDR1 LGHDT and CDR2 YNNKEL come from the germline V gene (reference sequence). The CDR3 has 16 amino acids. The V end lost 1 base, the J end lost 2 bases, and 11 bases lay between the germline ends. The DNA of the CDR3 is TGTGCCAGCAGCCAAGTCGAGCAGAGAAACACCGGGGAGCTGTTTTTT. As protein: CASSQVEQRNTGELFF.

This chain links TRBV5-1 with TRBJ2-7, with TRBD2 matching 14 bases. J was trimmed by 6 bases and V by 0 bases; bases with no gene match: 8. The CDR3 runs 17 residues. Germline V gene data show CDR1 as SGHRS and CDR2 as YFSETQ. CDR3 nucleotide sequence: TGCGCCAGCAGCTTGGGACTAGCGGGAGGGCACCTCGTCGAGCAGTACTTC. Its protein product is CASSLGLAGGHLVEQYF.

This clonotype was counted a few times. CDR3 coding DNA: TGTGCCAGCAGCATCCCGATTGGAGACGAGCAGTACTTC. Translated: CASSIPIGDEQYF. The chain joins TRBV7-9 to TRBJ2-7; the D is unclear. The germline gives CDR1 SEHNR, CDR2 FQNEAQ (reference sequence). Trimming removed 5 bases at V and 5 bases at J, with 13 bases between. The CDR3 extends over 13 amino acids.

For the CDR3, the DNA is TGTGCCAGCAGAATCCACCGGGGAGGAGAGACCCAGTACTTC. Residues: CASRIHRGGETQYF. V gene TRBV6-1 combines with J gene TRBJ2-5, with D possibly matching TRBD2 (6 bases). V was cut by 6 bases and J by 4 bases, with 15 bases left in between. Looked up from germline, CDR1 is MNHNS and CDR2 is SASEGT. This CDR3 is 14 amino acids long.

The chain links TRBV11-2 to TRBJ2-3, with D possibly TRBD1 on 6 matching bases. CDR1 SGHAT and CDR2 FQNNGV come from the germline V gene. This CDR3 is built from 17 residues. V lost 3 bases and J 2 bases, leaving 18 bases between the germline ends. CDR3 DNA: TGTGCCAGCAGCTTGTCGACAGGCAACCTTCCCACAGATACGCAGTATTTT. Encoded protein: CASSLSTGNLPTDTQYF.

The chain couples TRBV6-2 or TRBV6-3 to TRBJ2-6, with D hard to call. The CDR3 length is 17 residues. Germline V CDR1 and CDR2: MNHEY, SVGEGT. Trimming stripped 1 base from V and 2 bases from J, with 12 bases between. CDR3 sequence (DNA): TGTGCCAGCAGTTACTTGAACGAGGATCCTGGGGCCAACGTCCTGACTTTC. Its translation: CASSYLNEDPGANVLTF.

This clonotype was recorded many times. The chain uses TRBV3-1 and TRBJ2-7; TRBD1 or TRBD2 may be the D gene (5 bases each). Looked up from germline, CDR1 is LGHDT and CDR2 is YNNKEL (reference sequence). CDR3 length: 17 amino acids. Trimming left V 4 bases short and J 12 bases short, with 31 bases between. DNA for the CDR3: TGTGCCAGCAGCCCTAGACAGACGTACCGGGACCCAAGATGGTGGTACGTC. Its protein product is CASSPRQTYRDPRWWYV.

This sequence joins TRBV7-9 and TRBJ2-5; D perhaps matches TRBD1 (6 bases). From germline, CDR1 is SEHNR and CDR2 FQNEAQ (reference sequence). Trimming took off 5 bases at V and 0 bases at J, with 16 bases between the two ends. The CDR3 spans 16 residues. The CDR3 loop is CASSPRTTGYQETQYF. CDR3 bases: TGTGCCAGCAGCCCACGAACGACAGGTTACCAAGAGACCCAGTACTTC. The full variable domain, its missing parts supplied by reference TRBV7-9 and TRBJ2-5, is DTGVSQNPRHKITKRGQNVTFRCDPISEHNRLYWYRQTLGQGPEFLTYFQNEAQLEKSRLLSDRFSAERPKGSFSTLEIQRTEQGDSAMYLCASSPRTTGYQETQYFGPGTRLLVL.

Regarding this clonotype: One junction end does not reproduce the germline sequence, and a read error may be involved. The V call is TRBV7-9, the J call TRBJ2-5, with no clear D. The CDR3 totals 13 residues. Germline CDR1 is SEHNR and CDR2 is FQNEAQ (reference sequence). The CDR3 DNA is TGTACCAGCAGCTTAGGGTCCAAAGAGACCCAGTACTTC. Its protein is CTSSLGSKETQYF. Full variable domain (outside the CDR3, taken from reference TRBV7-9 and TRBJ2-5): DTGVSQNPRHKITKRGQNVTFRCDPISEHNRLYWYRQTLGQGPEFLTYFQNEAQLEKSRLLSDRFSAERPKGSFSTLEIQRTEQGDSAMYLCTSSLGSKETQYFGPGTRLLVL.

This clonotype was counted a few times. CDR3 sequence reads: CASSLAPGFRYEQYF. The CDR3, as DNA: TGTGCCAGCAGCTTAGCGCCCGGGTTTCGCTACGAGCAGTACTTC. The V gene is TRBV7-8, the J gene TRBJ2-7, with D unresolved. The CDR3 sequence is 15 residues long. Trimming took off 0 bases at V and 3 bases at J, with 12 bases between the two ends. Germline V lookup: CDR1 SGHVS, CDR2 FQNEAQ.

Of note for this clonotype: One end of the junction fails to match germline, which may point to a read error. The chain couples TRBV20-1 to TRBJ2-5; maybe TRBD2 (6 bases). CDR1 and CDR2 from the germline V gene are DFQATT and SNEGSKA (reference sequence). This CDR3 has 14 amino acids. The CDR3 DNA is TGCAGTGCTAGCCTAAGACTAGTTCAAGAGGCCCAGTACTTC. Translating it yields CSASLRLVQEAQYF.

The chain uses TRBV19 and TRBJ2-1, with TRBD1 matching 12 bases. The V gene's germline CDR1 is LNHDA and CDR2 SQIVND (reference sequence). CDR3 length: 14 residues. J was trimmed by 9 bases and V by 5 bases; bases with no gene match: 5. CDR3 nucleotides: TGTGCCAGTAGTCCGGGACAGGGGGCGGCTGAGCAGTTCTTC. It specifies CASSPGQGAAEQFF. Full variable domain (outside the CDR3, taken from reference TRBV19 and TRBJ2-1): DGGITQSPKYLFRKEGQNVTLSCEQNLNHDAMYWYRQDPGQGLRLIYYSQIVNDFQKGDIAEGYSVSREKKESFPLTVTSAQKNPTAFYLCASSPGQGAAEQFFGPGTRLTVL.

The chain combines TRBV6-1 with TRBJ2-6; the D gene is possibly TRBD2 (5 bases). Germline CDR1 is MNHNS and CDR2 is SASEGT. This CDR3 contains 16 residues. Trimming left V 3 bases short and J 4 bases short, with 13 bases between. DNA of the CDR3: TGTGCCAGCAGTGATTTTACGGGATCCGGGGCCAACGTCCTGACTTTC. Encoded protein: CASSDFTGSGANVLTF.

This clonotype occurred a few times. The J gene is TRBJ2-3, the V gene TRBV5-6, with 8 bases that match TRBD1. The CDR3 has 14 residues. The V and J ends lost 5 bases and 6 bases, in that order; junction bases with no gene match: 8. The germline CDR1 and CDR2 sequences are SGHDT and YYEEEE. DNA for the CDR3: TGTGCCAGCAGTCAGGGGGCTTCCCACGATACGCAGTATTTT. It encodes CASSQGASHDTQYF.

The chain carries TRBV28 and TRBJ2-7; the D is unclear. Germline V gene sequence: CDR1 MDHEN, CDR2 SYDVKM. CDR3 size: 15 residues. V gave up 5 bases and J gave up 1 base, with 15 bases separating them. The CDR3 reads CASSLSSIRSYEQYF. DNA of the CDR3: TGTGCCAGCAGTCTGAGTAGTATAAGGTCCTACGAGCAGTACTTC.

This clonotype was counted ten times or more. Sequence at one end of the junction differs from germline and may be a read error. This chain joins TRBV5-1 and TRBJ1-1; possible D gene TRBD1, 6 bases. Germline V gene sequence: CDR1 SGHRS, CDR2 YFSETQ. This CDR3 is built from 13 residues. CDR3 protein: CASSLTGNTEAFF. The CDR3 DNA is TGTGCCAGCAGCTTGACAGGGAACACTGAAGCTTTCTTT.